This T cell receptor beta chain derives from a study of Ad26.COV2.S vaccination and SARS-CoV-2 variants. Regarding treatment: around 19 received Ad26.COV2.S at low or high dose, single or two shots; roughly 5 received placebo; per-sample allocation not given. Sample collection was performed on day 63 after the first vaccine or placebo injection. The CDR3 extends over 13 amino acids. The germline V gene encodes CDR1 MDHEN and CDR2 SYDVKM. Between the trimmed V and J ends, which lost 5 bases and 9 bases, there was a span of 16 bases. The repertoire was sequenced with immunoSEQ multiplex PCR; TCRdb's copy has only in-frame clones and lacks some. The sample records around 300,000 clones, about 89% being singletons.

This sequence joins TRBV28 and TRBJ1-1; D might be TRBD1 (5 bases). The TCR sequence derives from a person aged 18-65 years who received the Ad26.COV2.S COVID-19 vaccine or a placebo. The sample consisted of peripheral blood, taken in a trial of Ad26.COV2.S vaccine versus placebo. CDR3 residues: CASSPPRTPKAFF. Here the CDR3 DNA reads TGTGCCAGCAGTCCACCCAGGACACCTAAAGCTTTCTTT.